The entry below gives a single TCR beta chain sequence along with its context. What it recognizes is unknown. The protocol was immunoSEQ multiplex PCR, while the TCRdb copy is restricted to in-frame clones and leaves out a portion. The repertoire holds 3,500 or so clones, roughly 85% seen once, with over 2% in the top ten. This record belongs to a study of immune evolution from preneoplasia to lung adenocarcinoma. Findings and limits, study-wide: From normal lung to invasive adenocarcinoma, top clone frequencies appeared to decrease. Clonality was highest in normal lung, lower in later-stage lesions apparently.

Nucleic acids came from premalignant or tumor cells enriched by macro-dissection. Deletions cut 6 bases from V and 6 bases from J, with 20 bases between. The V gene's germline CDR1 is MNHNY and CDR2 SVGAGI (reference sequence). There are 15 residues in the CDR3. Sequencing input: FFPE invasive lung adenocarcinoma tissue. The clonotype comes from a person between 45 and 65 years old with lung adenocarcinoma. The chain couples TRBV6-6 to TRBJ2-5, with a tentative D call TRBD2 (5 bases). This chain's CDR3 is CASSPYGSEVKTQYF. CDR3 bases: TGTGCCAGCAGCCCCTACGGATCGGAGGTGAAGACCCAGTACTTC.